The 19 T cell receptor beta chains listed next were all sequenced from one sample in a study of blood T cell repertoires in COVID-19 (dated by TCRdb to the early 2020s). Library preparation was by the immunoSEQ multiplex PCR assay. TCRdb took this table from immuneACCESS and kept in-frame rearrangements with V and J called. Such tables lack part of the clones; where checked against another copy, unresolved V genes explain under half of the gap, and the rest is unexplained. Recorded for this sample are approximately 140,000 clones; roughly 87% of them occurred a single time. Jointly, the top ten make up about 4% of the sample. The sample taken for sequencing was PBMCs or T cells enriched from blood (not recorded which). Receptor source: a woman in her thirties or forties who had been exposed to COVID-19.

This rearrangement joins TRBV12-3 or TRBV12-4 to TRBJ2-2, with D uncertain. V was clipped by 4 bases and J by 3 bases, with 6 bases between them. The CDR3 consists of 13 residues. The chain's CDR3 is CASSSSDTGELFF. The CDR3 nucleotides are TGTGCCAGCAGTTCCAGTGACACCGGGGAGCTGTTTTTT.

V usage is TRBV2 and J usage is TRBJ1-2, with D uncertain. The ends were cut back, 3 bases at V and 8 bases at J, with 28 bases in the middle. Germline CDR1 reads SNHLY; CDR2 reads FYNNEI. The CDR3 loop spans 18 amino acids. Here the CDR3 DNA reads TGTGCCAGCAGTGATCGTTTCGATACTTTAATGGATCTAGGCGGCTACACCTTC. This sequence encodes CASSDRFDTLMDLGGYTF.

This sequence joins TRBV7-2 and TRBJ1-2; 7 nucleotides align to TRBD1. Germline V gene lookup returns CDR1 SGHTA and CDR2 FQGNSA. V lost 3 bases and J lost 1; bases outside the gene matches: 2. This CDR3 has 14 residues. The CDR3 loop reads CASSLAGGNYGYTF. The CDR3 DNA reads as TGTGCCAGCAGCTTGGCAGGGGGTAACTATGGCTACACCTTC. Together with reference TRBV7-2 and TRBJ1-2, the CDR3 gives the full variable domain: GAGVSQSPSNKVTEKGKDVELRCDPISGHTALYWYRQSLGQGLEFLIYFQGNSAPDKSGLPSDRFSAERTGGSVSTLTIQRTQQEDSAVYLCASSLAGGNYGYTFGSGTRLTVV.

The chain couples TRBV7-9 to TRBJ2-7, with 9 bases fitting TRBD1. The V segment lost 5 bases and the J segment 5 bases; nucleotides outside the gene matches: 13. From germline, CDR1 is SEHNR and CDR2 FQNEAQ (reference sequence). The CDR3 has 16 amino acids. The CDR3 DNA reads TGTGCCAGCAGCCCTTCCCCGGACAGGGGCAACCACGAGCAGTACTTC. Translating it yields CASSPSPDRGNHEQYF.

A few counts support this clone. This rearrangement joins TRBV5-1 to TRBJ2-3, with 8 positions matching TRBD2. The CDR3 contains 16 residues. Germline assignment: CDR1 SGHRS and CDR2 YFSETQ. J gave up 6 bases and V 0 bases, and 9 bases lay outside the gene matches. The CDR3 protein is CASSLAVLAGRDTQYF. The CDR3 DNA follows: TGCGCCAGCAGCTTGGCCGTTTTAGCGGGAAGGGATACGCAGTATTTT.

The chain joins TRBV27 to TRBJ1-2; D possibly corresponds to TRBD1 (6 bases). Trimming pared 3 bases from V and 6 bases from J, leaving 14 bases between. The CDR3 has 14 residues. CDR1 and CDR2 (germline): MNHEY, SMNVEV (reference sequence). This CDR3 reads CASSFGRGRDGYTF. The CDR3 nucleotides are TGTGCCAGCAGTTTTGGCAGGGGTCGCGATGGCTACACCTTC.

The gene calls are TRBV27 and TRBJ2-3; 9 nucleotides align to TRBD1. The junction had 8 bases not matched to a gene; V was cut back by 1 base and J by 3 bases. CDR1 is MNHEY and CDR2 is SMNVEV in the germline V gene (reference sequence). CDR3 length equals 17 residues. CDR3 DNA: TGTGCCAGCAGTTTATTCGACAGGGGGATAGGTACAGATACGCAGTATTTT. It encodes CASSLFDRGIGTDTQYF.

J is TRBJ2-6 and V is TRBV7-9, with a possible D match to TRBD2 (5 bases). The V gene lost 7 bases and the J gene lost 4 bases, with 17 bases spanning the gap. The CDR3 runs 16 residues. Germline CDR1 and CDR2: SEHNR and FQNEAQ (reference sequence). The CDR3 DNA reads TGTGCCAGCACCAAAGGTCGGGGAGCCGGGGCCAACGTCCTGACTTTC. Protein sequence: CASTKGRGAGANVLTF.

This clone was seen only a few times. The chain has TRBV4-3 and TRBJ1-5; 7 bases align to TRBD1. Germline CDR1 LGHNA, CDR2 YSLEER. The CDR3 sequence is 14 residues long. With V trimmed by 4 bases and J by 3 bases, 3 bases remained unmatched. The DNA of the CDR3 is TGCGCCAGCAGCCTACAGGGGACCAATCAGCCCCAGCATTTT. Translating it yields CASSLQGTNQPQHF.

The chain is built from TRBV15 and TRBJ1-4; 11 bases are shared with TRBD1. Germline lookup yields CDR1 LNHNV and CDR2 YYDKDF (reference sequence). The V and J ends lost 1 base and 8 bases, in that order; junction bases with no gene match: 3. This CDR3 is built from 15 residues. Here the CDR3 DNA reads TGTGCCACCAGCAGAGCCGGGACAGGGGGAGAAAAACTGTTTTTT. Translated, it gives CATSRAGTGGEKLFF. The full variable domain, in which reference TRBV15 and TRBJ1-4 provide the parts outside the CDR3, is DAMVIQNPRYQVTQFGKPVTLSCSQTLNHNVMYWYQQKSSQAPKLLFHYYDKDFNNEADTPDNFQSRRPNTSFCFLDIRSPGLGDTAMYLCATSRAGTGGEKLFFGSGTQLSVL.

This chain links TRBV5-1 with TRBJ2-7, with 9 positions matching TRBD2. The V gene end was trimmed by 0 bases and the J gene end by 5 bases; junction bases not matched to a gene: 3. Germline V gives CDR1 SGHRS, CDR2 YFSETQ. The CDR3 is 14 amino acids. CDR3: CASSLGLAVNEQYF. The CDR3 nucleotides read TGCGCCAGCAGCTTGGGACTAGCGGTAAACGAGCAGTACTTC. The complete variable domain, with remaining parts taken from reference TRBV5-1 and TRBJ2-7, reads KAGVTQTPRYLIKTRGQQVTLSCSPISGHRSVSWYQQTPGQGLQFLFEYFSETQRNKGNFPGRFSGRQFSNSRSEMNVSTLELGDSALYLCASSLGLAVNEQYFGPGTRLTVT.

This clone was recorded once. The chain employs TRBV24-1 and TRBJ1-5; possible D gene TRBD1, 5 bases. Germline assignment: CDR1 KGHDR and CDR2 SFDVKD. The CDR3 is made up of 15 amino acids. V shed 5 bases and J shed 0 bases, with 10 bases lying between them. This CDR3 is CATSGTGYSNQPQHF. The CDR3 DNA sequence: TGTGCCACCAGTGGAACAGGTTATAGCAATCAGCCCCAGCATTTT.

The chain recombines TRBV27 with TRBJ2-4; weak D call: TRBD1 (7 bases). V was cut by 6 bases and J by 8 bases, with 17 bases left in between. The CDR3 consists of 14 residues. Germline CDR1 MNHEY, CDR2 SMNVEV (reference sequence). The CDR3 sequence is CASSSRGVMDIQYF. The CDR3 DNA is TGTGCCAGCAGCTCCAGGGGGGTGATGGACATTCAGTACTTC.

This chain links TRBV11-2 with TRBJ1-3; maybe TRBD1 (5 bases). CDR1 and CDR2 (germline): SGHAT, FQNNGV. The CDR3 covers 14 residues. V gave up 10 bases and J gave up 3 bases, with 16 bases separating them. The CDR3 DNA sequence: TGTGCCACGATACAGGCGGGGAGTGGAAACACCATATATTTT. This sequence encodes CATIQAGSGNTIYF.

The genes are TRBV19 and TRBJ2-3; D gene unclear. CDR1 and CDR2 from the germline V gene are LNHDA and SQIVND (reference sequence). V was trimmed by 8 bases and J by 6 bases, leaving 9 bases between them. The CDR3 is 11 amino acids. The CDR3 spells CASSKRDTQYF. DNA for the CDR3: TGTGCCAGTTCTAAGAGGGATACGCAGTATTTT.

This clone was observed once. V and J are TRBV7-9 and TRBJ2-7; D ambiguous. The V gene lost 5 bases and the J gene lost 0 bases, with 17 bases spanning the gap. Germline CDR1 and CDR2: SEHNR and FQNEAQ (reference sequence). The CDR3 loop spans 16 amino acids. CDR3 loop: CASSTPLRKTSYEQYF. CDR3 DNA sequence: TGTGCCAGCAGCACCCCTTTGCGGAAAACCTCCTACGAGCAGTACTTC.

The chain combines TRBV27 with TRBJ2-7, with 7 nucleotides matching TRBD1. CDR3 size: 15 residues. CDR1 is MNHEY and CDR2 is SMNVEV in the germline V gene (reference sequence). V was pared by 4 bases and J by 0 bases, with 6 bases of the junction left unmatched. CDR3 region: CASSYRGDSSYEQYF. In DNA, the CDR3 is TGTGCCAGCAGTTACAGGGGCGATAGCTCCTACGAGCAGTACTTC.

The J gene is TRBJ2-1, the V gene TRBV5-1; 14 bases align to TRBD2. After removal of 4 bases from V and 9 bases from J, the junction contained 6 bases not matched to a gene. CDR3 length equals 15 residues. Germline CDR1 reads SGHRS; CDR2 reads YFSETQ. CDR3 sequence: CASSPGLAGESEQFF. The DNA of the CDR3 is TGCGCCAGCAGCCCGGGACTAGCGGGAGAAAGTGAGCAGTTCTTC.

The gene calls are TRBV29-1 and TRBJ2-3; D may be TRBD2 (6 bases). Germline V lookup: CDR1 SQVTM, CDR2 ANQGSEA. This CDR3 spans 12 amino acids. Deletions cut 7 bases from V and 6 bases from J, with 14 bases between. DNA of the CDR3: TGCAGCGCCCGCGGGGATTCCGATACGCAGTATTTT. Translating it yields CSARGDSDTQYF.